The clone carrying this T cell receptor (beta chain) came up once. The antigen is unknown. These data belong to a study of T cells in localized non-small cell lung cancer. Overall study findings and caveats: Among the tissues sampled, uninvolved adjacent lung had the highest T cell clonality, above tumor.

V gave up 4 bases and J gave up 3 bases; unmatched junction bases: 7. Germline V gene sequence: CDR1 SGDLS, CDR2 YYNGEE. This CDR3 region has 17 residues. Sequencing used immunoSEQ multiplex PCR; TCRdb keeps in-frame clones, though not all of them. The table includes about 59,000 clones, roughly nine tenths detected once. The V gene is TRBV9, the J gene TRBJ2-5; TRBD2 matches 15 bases. This specimen consisted of peripheral blood, obtained before any cancer treatment. This TCR derives from a man aged 35 to 69 with stage I lung adenocarcinoma. CDR3 sequence (DNA): TGTGCCAGCAGCCCGGGACTAGCGGGAGGTTCGAAAGAGACCCAGTACTTC. Translating it yields CASSPGLAGGSKETQYF.